This T cell receptor beta chain was sequenced for a study of T cells after yellow fever vaccination. TCRdb re-called the 5' RACE reads with MiXCR, one entry per CDR3 protein. The sample lists 400,000 or so distinct CDR3 sequences, 18% seen once, with roughly 19% in the top ten. The CDR3 totals 16 residues. Germline lookup yields CDR1 SGDLS and CDR2 YYNGEE. The V gene end was trimmed by 2 bases and the J gene end by 2 bases; junction bases not matched to a gene: 3. A few counts support this clonotype. This receptor was identified in a man aged 18 to 30 who received the YFV17D yellow fever vaccine. Sequenced material: PBMCs, taken before the yellow fever booster vaccination. This chain connects TRBV9 to TRBJ2-3, with 12 bases fitting TRBD2. CDR3 DNA: TGTGCCAGCAGCGTTTGGACTAGCGGGGACACAGATACGCAGTATTTT. This gives the protein CASSVWTSGDTDTQYF.